This TCR beta chain was retrieved from a study of OX40 agonist ivuxolimab in advanced cancers. Some clones are missing from TCRdb's copy, which holds only in-frame ones; the method was immunoSEQ multiplex PCR. Among some 42,000 clones listed, 80% to 90% were seen once. The germline CDR1 and CDR2 sequences are LNHDA and SQIVND (reference sequence). V dropped 5 bases and J dropped 0; count of bases not matched to a gene: 3. This CDR3 has 15 amino acids. With respect to this clone: As yet, its antigen is unknown.

Findings of the study overall: In the 0.1 to 3.0 mg/kg range, CD4+ and CD8+ blood T cells had expanded clonally by week 6.

This clonotype originated in an adult with an advanced solid tumor such as melanoma, head and neck, liver or kidney cancer. This sample comprised CD4+ or CD8+ T cells sorted from blood, obtained in a trial of the OX40 agonist ivuxolimab. The chain recombines TRBV19 with TRBJ1-4, with 7 bases fitting TRBD1. In DNA form, the CDR3 reads TGTGCCAGTAGTGGGACAGACTCAACTAATGAAAAACTGTTTTTT. This codes for CASSGTDSTNEKLFF.